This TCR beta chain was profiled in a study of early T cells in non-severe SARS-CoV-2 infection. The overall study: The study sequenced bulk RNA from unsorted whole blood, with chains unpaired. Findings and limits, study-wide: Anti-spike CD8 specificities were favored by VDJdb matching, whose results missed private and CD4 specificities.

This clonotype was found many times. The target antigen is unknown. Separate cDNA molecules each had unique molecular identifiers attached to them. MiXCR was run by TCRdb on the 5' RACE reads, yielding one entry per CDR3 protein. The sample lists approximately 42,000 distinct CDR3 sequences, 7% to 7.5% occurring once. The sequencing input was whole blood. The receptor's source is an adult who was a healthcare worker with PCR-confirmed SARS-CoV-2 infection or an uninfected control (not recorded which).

The CDR3, as DNA: TGTGCCAGCAGCCAAGAAGAGGCTAGACTCTACGAGCAGTACTTC. Its translation: CASSQEEARLYEQYF. The chain links TRBV3-1 to TRBJ2-7, with D uncertain. Looked up from germline, CDR1 is LGHDT and CDR2 is YNNKEL (reference sequence). The CDR3 has 15 amino acids. Between the trimmed V and J ends, which lost 0 bases and 3 bases, there was a span of 12 bases.